The 5 T cell receptor beta chains below all came from one sample that was sequenced in a study of Ad26.COV2.S vaccination and SARS-CoV-2 variants. The table came from immunoSEQ multiplex PCR; TCRdb's copy has only in-frame clones and leaves some out. The table shows roughly 350,000 clones, with roughly 91% occurring only once. Sample treatment: roughly 19 received Ad26.COV2.S at low or high dose, single or two shots; roughly five received placebo; per-sample allocation not given. All samples were drawn on day 63, counting from the first vaccine or placebo injection. Source: peripheral blood, taken in a trial of Ad26.COV2.S vaccine versus placebo. The receptors here all came from a person aged 18-65 years who received the Ad26.COV2.S COVID-19 vaccine or a placebo.

V usage is TRBV6-5 and J usage is TRBJ2-5, with 8 bases matching TRBD2. J was trimmed by 5 bases and V by 2 bases; bases with no gene match: 7. The CDR3 spans 15 residues. Germline values: CDR1 MNHEY, CDR2 SVGAGI. The CDR3 DNA reads as TGTGCCAGCAGTTACGGGGCGGGGGGCCCGGAGACCCAGTACTTC. Protein: CASSYGAGGPETQYF.

The chain's CDR3 is CASSLEAGGGYEQYF. The CDR3 DNA reads TGTGCCAGCAGCTTGGAGGCAGGGGGCGGATACGAGCAGTACTTC. This chain uses TRBV5-5 with TRBJ2-7; 8 nucleotides agree with TRBD1. Germline CDR1 SGHKS, CDR2 YYEKEE (reference sequence). The V segment lost 0 bases and the J segment 4 bases; nucleotides outside the gene matches: 6. This CDR3 spans 15 amino acids.

The rearrangement joins TRBV12-5 to TRBJ1-2; maybe TRBD1 (5 bases). The germline V gene encodes CDR1 LGHNT and CDR2 FRNRAP. Trimming removed 3 bases at V and 4 bases at J, with 27 bases between. This CDR3 is 19 amino acids long. The CDR3 protein is CASGFIKDKASSKFYGYTF. The CDR3, as DNA: TGTGCTAGTGGTTTTATTAAGGACAAAGCTTCTTCTAAGTTCTATGGCTACACCTTC.

This sequence joins TRBV9 and TRBJ1-1; possible D gene TRBD1, 5 bases. CDR3 length equals 16 residues. Germline loops: CDR1 SGDLS, CDR2 YYNGEE. Trimming shortened V by 0 bases and J by 5 bases, and 17 bases separated the two germline ends. The DNA of the CDR3 is TGTGCCAGCAGCGTAGAGGGGCGTGAGGGAAAGACTGAAGCTTTCTTT. This gives the protein CASSVEGREGKTEAFF.

V is TRBV30 and J is TRBJ2-5; 7 positions match TRBD2. The CDR3 has 15 residues. Looked up from germline, CDR1 is GTSNPN and CDR2 is SVGIG (reference sequence). V dropped 2 bases and J dropped 5; count of bases not matched to a gene: 11. CDR3 nucleotide sequence: TGTGCCTGGAGTACCCTCCCGGGGGGTGACGAGACCCAGTACTTC. Encoded protein: CAWSTLPGGDETQYF.